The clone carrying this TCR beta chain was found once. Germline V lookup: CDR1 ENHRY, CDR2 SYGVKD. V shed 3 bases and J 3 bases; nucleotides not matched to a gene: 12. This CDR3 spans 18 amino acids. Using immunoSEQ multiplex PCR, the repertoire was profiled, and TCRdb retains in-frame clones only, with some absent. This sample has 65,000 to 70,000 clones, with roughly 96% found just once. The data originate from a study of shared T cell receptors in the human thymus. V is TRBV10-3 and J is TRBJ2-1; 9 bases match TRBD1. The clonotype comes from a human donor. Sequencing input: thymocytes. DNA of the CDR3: TGTGCCATCAGTGACTGGGGACAGGGTCTTAAGAACTACAATGAGCAGTTCTTC. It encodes CAISDWGQGLKNYNEQFF.